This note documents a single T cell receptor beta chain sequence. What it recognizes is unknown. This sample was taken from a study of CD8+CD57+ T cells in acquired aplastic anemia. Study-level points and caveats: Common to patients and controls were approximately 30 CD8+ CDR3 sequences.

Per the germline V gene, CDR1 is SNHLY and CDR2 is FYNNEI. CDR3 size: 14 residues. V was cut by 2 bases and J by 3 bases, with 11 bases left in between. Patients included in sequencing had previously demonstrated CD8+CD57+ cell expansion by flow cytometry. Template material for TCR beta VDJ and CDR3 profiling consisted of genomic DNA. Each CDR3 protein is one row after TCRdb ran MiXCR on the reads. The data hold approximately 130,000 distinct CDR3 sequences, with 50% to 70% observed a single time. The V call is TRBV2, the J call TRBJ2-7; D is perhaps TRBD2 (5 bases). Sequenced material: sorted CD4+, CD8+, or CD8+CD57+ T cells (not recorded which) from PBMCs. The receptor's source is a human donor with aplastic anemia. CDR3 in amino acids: CASSESVGSYEQYF. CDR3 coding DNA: TGTGCCAGCAGTGAATCGGTGGGGAGCTACGAGCAGTACTTC. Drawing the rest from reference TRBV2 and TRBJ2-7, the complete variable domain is EPEVTQTPSHQVTQMGQEVILRCVPISNHLYFYWYRQILGQKVEFLVSFYNNEISEKSEIFDDQFSVERPDGSNFTLKIRSTKLEDSAMYFCASSESVGSYEQYFGPGTRLTVT.